Shown below are 22 T cell receptor beta chains from a single sample sequenced in a study of Graves' ophthalmopathy and Graves' hyperthyroidism. For repertoire sequencing, the TCR beta CDR3 regions were amplified from RNA transcripts. HTBI-primed RT-PCR formed the first round, and a multiplex PCR formed the second. TCRdb used MiXCR to reprocess the multiplex PCR reads, holding one entry per CDR3 protein. The sample shows 350,000 or so distinct CDR3 sequences, 15% to 20% of them seen only once. The sample taken for sequencing was peripheral blood. These receptor sequences come from an adult man with Graves' ophthalmopathy.

The chain links TRBV7-9 to TRBJ2-7, with D possibly being TRBD2 (5 bases). The CDR3 is made up of 13 amino acids. Germline V gene lookup returns CDR1 SEHNR and CDR2 FQNEAQ (reference sequence). The V and J ends lost 1 base and 9 bases respectively, with 13 bases between them. CDR3 DNA: TGTGCCAGCAGCTTAGGTGTCGAGGGAGCGCAGTACTTC. It encodes CASSLGVEGAQYF.

This rearrangement joins TRBV6-1 to TRBJ1-1; 10 nucleotides agree with TRBD1. Germline V CDR1 and CDR2: MNHNS, SASEGT. The CDR3 length is 12 residues. After removal of 9 bases from V and 4 bases from J, the junction contained 2 bases not matched to a gene. The CDR3 protein is CASRQGATEAFF. CDR3 DNA sequence: TGTGCCAGTCGACAGGGGGCCACTGAAGCTTTCTTT.

CDR3 amino acids: CASSYGRSYTEAFF. In DNA, the CDR3 is TGTGCCAGCAGTTACGGACGATCGTACACTGAAGCTTTCTTT. The chain recombines TRBV6-5 with TRBJ1-1; no firm D call. Per germline, CDR1 MNHEY and CDR2 SVGAGI. CDR3 length: 14 residues. The V gene lost 2 bases and the J gene lost 3 bases, with 10 bases spanning the gap.

The chain joins TRBV7-8 to TRBJ1-1; D may be TRBD1 (5 bases). Germline V gives CDR1 SGHVS, CDR2 FQNEAQ. The CDR3 contains 15 residues. Trimming removed 3 bases at V and 2 bases at J, with 13 bases between. For the CDR3, the DNA is TGTGCCAGCAGCTTGCCCCCAGGGCCAAACACTGAAGCTTTCTTT. Protein sequence: CASSLPPGPNTEAFF.

This clonotype was observed many times. The chain combines TRBV5-1 with TRBJ1-1; TRBD1 aligns across 7 bases. The CDR3 runs 14 residues. The germline V gene encodes CDR1 SGHRS and CDR2 YFSETQ. Trimming took 6 bases from V and 6 from J; bases not matched to a gene: 11. The CDR3 DNA follows: TGCGCCAGCACTCGGACAGGCCCTAGTGCTGAAGCTTTCTTT. This translates into CASTRTGPSAEAFF.

This clonotype came up many times. The J gene is TRBJ2-7, the V gene TRBV4-2, with TRBD1 matching 10 bases. J lost 2 bases, V lost 0 bases, and 1 base had no gene match. Per germline, CDR1 LGHNA and CDR2 YNFKEQ. There are 15 residues in the CDR3. CDR3: CASSQEGQGAYEQYF. The DNA for the CDR3 is TGTGCCAGCAGCCAAGAAGGACAGGGGGCCTACGAGCAGTACTTC.

This clonotype occurred many times. The rearrangement joins TRBV20-1 to TRBJ2-5, with 8 bases matching TRBD2. The CDR3 spans 15 residues. Germline assignment: CDR1 DFQATT and CDR2 SNEGSKA (reference sequence). With 0 bases clipped from V and 4 bases from J, the junction kept 7 bases outside the gene matches. CDR3 sequence reads: CSARDRTSGRETQYF. In DNA, the CDR3 is TGCAGTGCTAGAGATCGAACTAGCGGTAGAGAGACCCAGTACTTC.

V and J are TRBV4-1 and TRBJ2-7; 10 bases are shared with TRBD1. This CDR3 comprises 15 residues. V lost 1 base to trimming and J lost 5 bases; unmatched junction nucleotides: 5. Per germline, CDR1 MGHRA and CDR2 YSYEKL. CDR3 protein: CASSQAGQGSHEQYF. The CDR3 nucleotides read TGCGCCAGCAGCCAAGCGGGACAGGGGTCCCACGAGCAGTACTTC.

This clonotype was observed at least ten times. This chain connects TRBV20-1 to TRBJ1-2, with D hard to call. This CDR3 spans 14 amino acids. The ends were cut back, 5 bases at V and 4 bases at J, with 17 bases in the middle. Germline assignment: CDR1 DFQATT and CDR2 SNEGSKA (reference sequence). In nucleotides, the CDR3 is TGCAGTGCTCCCCTGCGGACGGGGAGCTATGGCTACACCTTC. Its protein product is CSAPLRTGSYGYTF.

This clonotype was seen ten or more times. The genes are TRBV12-3 or TRBV12-4 and TRBJ1-1; D unclear. This CDR3 has 14 residues. The V end lost 3 bases, the J end lost 1 base, and 9 bases lay between the germline ends. The CDR3 DNA is TGTGCCAGCAGTTTGGTCCAGAGGAACACTGAAGCTTTCTTT. It specifies CASSLVQRNTEAFF.

This clonotype was found many times. The chain has TRBV4-1 and TRBJ2-5; 10 nucleotides match TRBD2. Losses at the gene ends were 1 base for V and 0 bases for J; bases not matched to a gene: 2. The CDR3 covers 16 residues. In germline, CDR1 is MGHRA, CDR2 YSYEKL. The CDR3 DNA sequence: TGCGCCAGCAGCCAAGGGACTAGCGGCCACCAAGAGACCCAGTACTTC. As protein: CASSQGTSGHQETQYF.

J is TRBJ1-2 and V is TRBV7-9; D is uncertain. The CDR3 runs to 14 residues. Germline CDR1 SEHNR, CDR2 FQNEAQ (reference sequence). V was shortened by 1 base and J by 8 bases, with 14 bases between the two germline ends. CDR3 DNA: TGTGCCAGCAGCTTAGATGCAGTGTTTCGCGGCTACACCTTC. This codes for CASSLDAVFRGYTF.

This rearrangement joins TRBV6-5 to TRBJ2-7, with a weak D call TRBD1 (6 bases). Germline loops: CDR1 MNHEY, CDR2 SVGAGI. V was shortened by 2 bases and J by 1 base, with 12 bases between the two germline ends. The CDR3 contains 15 residues. The CDR3 nucleotides are TGTGCCAGCAGTTACACCGGACAGTATTCCTACGAGCAGTACTTC. It is translated as CASSYTGQYSYEQYF.

This clonotype was observed at least ten times. V usage is TRBV20-1 and J usage is TRBJ1-2, with unresolved D. This CDR3 is built from 10 residues. Germline V CDR1 and CDR2: DFQATT, SNEGSKA (reference sequence). The ends were cut back, 0 bases at V and 7 bases at J, with 3 bases in the middle. Here the CDR3 DNA reads TGCAGTGCTAGAGAAAGTGGCTACACCTTC. Residues: CSARESGYTF.

CDR3 region: CASSYTTGGSYEQYF. The DNA of the CDR3 is TGTGCCAGCAGTTACACGACAGGGGGCTCCTACGAGCAGTACTTC. The chain links TRBV6-5 to TRBJ2-7, with 9 positions matching TRBD1. Trimming cost V 2 bases and J 0 bases; bases outside gene matches: 2. CDR3 length: 15 residues. Germline CDR1 and CDR2: MNHEY and SVGAGI.

This clonotype was detected many times. V gene TRBV28 combines with J gene TRBJ1-6; D ambiguous. The CDR3 is 14 residues long. The germline gives CDR1 MDHEN, CDR2 SYDVKM. V was cut by 3 bases and J by 5 bases, with 8 bases left in between. CDR3: CASSFTRDNSPLHF. Here the CDR3 DNA reads TGTGCCAGCAGTTTCACAAGAGATAATTCACCCCTCCACTTT. The complete variable domain, with remaining parts taken from reference TRBV28 and TRBJ1-6, reads DVKVTQSSRYLVKRTGEKVFLECVQDMDHENMFWYRQDPGLGLRLIYFSYDVKMKEKGDIPEGYSVSREKKERFSLILESASTNQTSMYLCASSFTRDNSPLHFGNGTRLTVT.

There are many counts of this clonotype. This chain uses TRBV7-9 with TRBJ1-1; D possibly corresponds to TRBD1 (6 bases). Trimming took 5 bases from V and 8 from J, leaving 12 bases between them. Germline V gives CDR1 SEHNR, CDR2 FQNEAQ (reference sequence). This CDR3 has 12 amino acids. For the CDR3, the DNA is TGTGCCAGCAGCCGACGGACAGAAGAAGCTTTCTTT. The encoded protein is CASSRRTEEAFF.

This clonotype has more than one count but fewer than ten. CDR3 DNA: TGTGCCAGCAGCACTCGACAGGGGTCGGAGACCCAGTACTTC. Its translation is CASSTRQGSETQYF. J is TRBJ2-5 and V is TRBV5-8, with 8 positions matching TRBD1. This CDR3 spans 14 amino acids. The germline CDR1 and CDR2 sequences are SGHTS and YDEGEE. The ends lost 4 bases at V and 5 bases at J; junction bases unmatched: 7.

The CDR3 DNA reads as TGCAGCGCAACTCGCAACTCCGTCGGGACCTACGAGCAGTACTTC. Its protein product is CSATRNSVGTYEQYF. V and J are TRBV29-1 and TRBJ2-7; possible D gene TRBD2, 5 bases. From germline, CDR1 is SQVTM and CDR2 ANQGSEA. This CDR3 spans 15 amino acids. V lost 7 bases, J lost 2 bases, and 21 bases lay in between.

This clonotype was counted many times. The rearrangement joins TRBV27 to TRBJ1-5; D is ambiguous. The ends were cut back, 6 bases at V and 0 bases at J, with 9 bases in the middle. Germline V gene lookup returns CDR1 MNHEY and CDR2 SMNVEV (reference sequence). The CDR3 totals 14 residues. The CDR3 DNA is TGTGCCAGCAGACCGGACCCTAGCAATCAGCCCCAGCATTTT. Its protein is CASRPDPSNQPQHF.

V usage is TRBV28 and J usage is TRBJ1-6; TRBD1 matches at 8 bases. The CDR3 sequence is 15 residues long. V shed 8 bases and J 8 bases; nucleotides not matched to a gene: 11. Germline V gene sequence: CDR1 MDHEN, CDR2 SYDVKM. The CDR3 sequence: CASGQGGDGYSPLHF. CDR3 nucleotides: TGTGCCAGCGGACAGGGCGGTGATGGTTATTCACCCCTCCACTTT.

The sample holds many counts of this clonotype. The chain is built from TRBV20-1 and TRBJ2-5; D is unclear. The CDR3 covers 14 residues. CDR1 is DFQATT, CDR2 SNEGSKA, per germline (reference sequence). V was cut by 2 bases and J by 4 bases, with 14 bases left in between. The CDR3: CSARTPNSRETQYF. Here the CDR3 DNA reads TGCAGTGCTAGAACCCCGAACTCTCGAGAGACCCAGTACTTC.